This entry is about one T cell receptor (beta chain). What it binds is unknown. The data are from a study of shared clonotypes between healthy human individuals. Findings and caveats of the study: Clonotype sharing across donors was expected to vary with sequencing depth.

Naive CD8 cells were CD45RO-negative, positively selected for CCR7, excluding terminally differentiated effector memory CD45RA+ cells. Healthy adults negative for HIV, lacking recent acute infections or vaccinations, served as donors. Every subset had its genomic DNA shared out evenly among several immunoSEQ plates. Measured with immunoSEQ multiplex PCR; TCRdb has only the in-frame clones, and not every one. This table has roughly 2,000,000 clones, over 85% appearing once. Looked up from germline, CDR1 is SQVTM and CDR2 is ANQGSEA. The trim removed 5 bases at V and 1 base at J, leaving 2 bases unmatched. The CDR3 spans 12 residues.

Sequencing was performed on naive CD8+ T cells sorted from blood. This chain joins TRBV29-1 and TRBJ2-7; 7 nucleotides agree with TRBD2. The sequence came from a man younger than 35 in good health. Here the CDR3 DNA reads TGCAGCGTTAGCGGGGAATCCTACGAGCAGTACTTC. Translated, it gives CSVSGESYEQYF.